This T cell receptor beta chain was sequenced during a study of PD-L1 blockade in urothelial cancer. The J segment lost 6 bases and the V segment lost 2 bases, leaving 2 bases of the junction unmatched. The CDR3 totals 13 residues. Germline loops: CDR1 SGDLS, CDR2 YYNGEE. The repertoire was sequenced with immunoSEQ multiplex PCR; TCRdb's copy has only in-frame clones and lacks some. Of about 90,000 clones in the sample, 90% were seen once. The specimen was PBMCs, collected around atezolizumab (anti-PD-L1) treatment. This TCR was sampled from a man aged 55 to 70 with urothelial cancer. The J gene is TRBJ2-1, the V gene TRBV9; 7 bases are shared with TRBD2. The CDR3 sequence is CASSVGGFNEQFF. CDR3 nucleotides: TGTGCCAGCAGCGTGGGAGGGTTCAATGAGCAGTTCTTC.